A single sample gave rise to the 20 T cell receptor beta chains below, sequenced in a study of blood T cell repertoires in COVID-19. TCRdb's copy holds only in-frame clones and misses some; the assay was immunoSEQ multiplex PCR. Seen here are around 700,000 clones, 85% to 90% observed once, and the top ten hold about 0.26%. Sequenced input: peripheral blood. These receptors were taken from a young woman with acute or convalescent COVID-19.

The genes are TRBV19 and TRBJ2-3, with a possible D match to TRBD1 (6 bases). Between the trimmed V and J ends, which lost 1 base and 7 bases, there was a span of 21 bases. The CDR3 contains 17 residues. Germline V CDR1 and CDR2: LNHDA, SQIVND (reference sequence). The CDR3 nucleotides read TGTGCCAGTAGTATAGGGGTGAGCAGGGGTTTGTTCAATACGCAGTATTTT. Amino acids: CASSIGVSRGLFNTQYF. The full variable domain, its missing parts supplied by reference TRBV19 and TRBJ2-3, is DGGITQSPKYLFRKEGQNVTLSCEQNLNHDAMYWYRQDPGQGLRLIYYSQIVNDFQKGDIAEGYSVSREKKESFPLTVTSAQKNPTAFYLCASSIGVSRGLFNTQYFGPGTRLTVL.

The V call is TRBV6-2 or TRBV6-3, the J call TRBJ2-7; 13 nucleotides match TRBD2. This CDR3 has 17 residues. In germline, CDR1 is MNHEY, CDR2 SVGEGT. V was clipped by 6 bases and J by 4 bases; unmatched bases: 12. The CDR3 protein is CASSPMPGLAGRYEQYF. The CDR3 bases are TGTGCCAGCAGCCCTATGCCGGGACTAGCGGGGAGGTACGAGCAGTACTTC.

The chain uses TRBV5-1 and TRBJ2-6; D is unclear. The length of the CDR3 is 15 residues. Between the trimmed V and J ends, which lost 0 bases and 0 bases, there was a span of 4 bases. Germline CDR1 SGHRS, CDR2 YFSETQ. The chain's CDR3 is CASSLVASGANVLTF. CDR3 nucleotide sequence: TGCGCCAGCAGCTTGGTGGCCTCTGGGGCCAACGTCCTGACTTTC.

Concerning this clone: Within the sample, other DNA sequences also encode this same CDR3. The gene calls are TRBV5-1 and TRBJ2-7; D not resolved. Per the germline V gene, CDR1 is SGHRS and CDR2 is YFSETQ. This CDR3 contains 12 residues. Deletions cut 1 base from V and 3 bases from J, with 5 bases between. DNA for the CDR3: TGCGCCAGCAGCTTGACCGGCTACGAGCAGTACTTC. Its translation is CASSLTGYEQYF.

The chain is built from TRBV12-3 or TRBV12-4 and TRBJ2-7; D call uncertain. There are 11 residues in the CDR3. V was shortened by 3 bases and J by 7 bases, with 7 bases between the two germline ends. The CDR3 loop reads CASSFGWEQYF. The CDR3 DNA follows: TGTGCCAGCAGTTTCGGTTGGGAGCAGTACTTC.

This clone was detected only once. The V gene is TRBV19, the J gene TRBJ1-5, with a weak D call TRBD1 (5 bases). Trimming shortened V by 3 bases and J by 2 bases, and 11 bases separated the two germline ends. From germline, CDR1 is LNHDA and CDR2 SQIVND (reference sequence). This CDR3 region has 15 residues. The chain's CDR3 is CASSILGVGNQPQHF. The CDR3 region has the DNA TGTGCCAGTAGTATCTTAGGGGTGGGCAATCAGCCCCAGCATTTT.

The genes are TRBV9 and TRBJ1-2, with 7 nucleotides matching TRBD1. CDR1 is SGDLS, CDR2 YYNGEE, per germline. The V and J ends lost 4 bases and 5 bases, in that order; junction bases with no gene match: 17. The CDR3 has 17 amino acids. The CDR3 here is CASSPRDSRQGSYGYTF. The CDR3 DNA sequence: TGTGCCAGCAGCCCCCGGGACAGTCGACAAGGGTCATATGGCTACACCTTC.

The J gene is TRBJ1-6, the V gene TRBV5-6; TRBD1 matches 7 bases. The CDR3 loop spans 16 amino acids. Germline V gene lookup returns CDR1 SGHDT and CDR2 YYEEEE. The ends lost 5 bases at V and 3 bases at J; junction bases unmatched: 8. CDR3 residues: CASRLGQVDYNSPLHF. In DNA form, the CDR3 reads TGTGCCAGCAGGCTAGGACAGGTGGACTATAATTCACCCCTCCACTTT.

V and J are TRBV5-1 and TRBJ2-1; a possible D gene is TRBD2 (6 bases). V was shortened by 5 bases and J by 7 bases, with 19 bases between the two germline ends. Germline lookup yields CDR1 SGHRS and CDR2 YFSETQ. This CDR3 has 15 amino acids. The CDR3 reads CASRQSIGTSNEQFF. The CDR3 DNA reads TGCGCCAGCAGGCAATCCATCGGGACTTCGAATGAGCAGTTCTTC.

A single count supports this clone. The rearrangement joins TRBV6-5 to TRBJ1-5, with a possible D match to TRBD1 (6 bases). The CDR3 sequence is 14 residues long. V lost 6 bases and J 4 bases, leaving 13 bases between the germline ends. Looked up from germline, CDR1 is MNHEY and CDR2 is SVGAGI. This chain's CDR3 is CASSPDSANQPQHF. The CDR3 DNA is TGTGCCAGCAGCCCGGACAGCGCTAATCAGCCCCAGCATTTT.

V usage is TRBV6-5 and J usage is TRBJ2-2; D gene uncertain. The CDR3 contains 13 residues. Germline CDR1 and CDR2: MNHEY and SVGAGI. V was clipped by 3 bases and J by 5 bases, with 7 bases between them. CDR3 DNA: TGTGCCAGCAGTTATGACGGGACCGGGGAGCTGTTTTTT. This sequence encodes CASSYDGTGELFF.

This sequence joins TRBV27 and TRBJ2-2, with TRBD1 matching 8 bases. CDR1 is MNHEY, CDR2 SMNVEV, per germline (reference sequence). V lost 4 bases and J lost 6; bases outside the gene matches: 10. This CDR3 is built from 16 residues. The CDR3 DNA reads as TGTGCCAGCAGTTCGCTCGGCCTACAGGGGGCCGGGGAGCTGTTTTTT. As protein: CASSSLGLQGAGELFF.

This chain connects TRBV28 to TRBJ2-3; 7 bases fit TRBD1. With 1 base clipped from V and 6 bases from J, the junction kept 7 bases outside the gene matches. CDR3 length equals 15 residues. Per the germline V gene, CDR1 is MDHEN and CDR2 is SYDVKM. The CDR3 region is CASSLYRQGRDTQYF. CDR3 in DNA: TGTGCCAGCAGTTTATACCGACAGGGAAGGGATACGCAGTATTTT.

CDR3 sequence reads: CASSLQGGMNTEAFF. The CDR3 coding sequence is TGTGCCAGCAGCTTACAGGGCGGCATGAACACTGAAGCTTTCTTT. The rearrangement links TRBV11-2 to TRBJ1-1, with D maybe TRBD1 (5 bases). V lost 2 bases, J lost 0 bases, and 10 bases lay in between. The V gene's germline CDR1 is SGHAT and CDR2 FQNNGV. CDR3 length equals 15 residues.

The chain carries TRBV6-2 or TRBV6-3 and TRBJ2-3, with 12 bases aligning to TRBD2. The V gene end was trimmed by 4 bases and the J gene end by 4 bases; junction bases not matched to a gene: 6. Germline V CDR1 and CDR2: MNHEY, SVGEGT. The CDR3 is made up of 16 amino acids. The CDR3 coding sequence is TGTGCCAGCAGTTTCCGACTAGCGGGGGCCCCAGATACGCAGTATTTT. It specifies CASSFRLAGAPDTQYF.

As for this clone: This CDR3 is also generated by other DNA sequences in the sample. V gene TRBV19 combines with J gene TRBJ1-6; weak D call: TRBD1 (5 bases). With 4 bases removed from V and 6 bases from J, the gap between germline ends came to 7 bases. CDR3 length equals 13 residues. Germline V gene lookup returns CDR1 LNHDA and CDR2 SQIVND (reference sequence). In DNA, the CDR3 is TGTGCCAGTAGTAGGCAGGGTAATTCACCCCTCCACTTT. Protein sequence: CASSRQGNSPLHF.

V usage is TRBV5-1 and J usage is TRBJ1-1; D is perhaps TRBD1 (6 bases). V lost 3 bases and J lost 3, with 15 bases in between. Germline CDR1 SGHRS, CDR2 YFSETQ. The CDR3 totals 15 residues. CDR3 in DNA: TGCGCCAGCAGCTCTTCCGGACAGCCCCACACTGAAGCTTTCTTT. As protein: CASSSSGQPHTEAFF.

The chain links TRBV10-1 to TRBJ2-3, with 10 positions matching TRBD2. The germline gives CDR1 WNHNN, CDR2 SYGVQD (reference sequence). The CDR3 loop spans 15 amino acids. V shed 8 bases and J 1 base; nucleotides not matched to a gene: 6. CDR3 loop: CASWASGGRTDTQYF. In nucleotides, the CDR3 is TGCGCCAGCTGGGCTAGCGGGGGCCGCACAGATACGCAGTATTTT.

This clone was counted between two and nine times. In nucleotides, the CDR3 is TGTGCCAGCAGCGGACAGGGGGAATATGGCTACACCTTC. Its protein is CASSGQGEYGYTF. The chain employs TRBV9 and TRBJ1-2; 9 nucleotides match TRBD1. This CDR3 is 13 amino acids long. V lost 3 bases, J lost 5 bases, and 2 bases stayed unmatched. CDR1 SGDLS and CDR2 YYNGEE come from the germline V gene.

The CDR3 spells CASSPVRTGAFPGNTIYF. CDR3 sequence (DNA): TGTGCCAGCTCACCAGTGAGGACAGGGGCCTTTCCAGGAAACACCATATATTTT. This sequence joins TRBV18 and TRBJ1-3; 9 bases are a match to TRBD1. Germline assignment: CDR1 KGHSH and CDR2 LQKENI. The ends lost 2 bases at V and 4 bases at J; junction bases unmatched: 12. CDR3 length: 18 amino acids.